This passage covers 22 T cell receptor beta chains from one sample sequenced in a study of blood T cells in healthy people across ages. With a J-beta primer mix and a sample-barcoded 5' primer, a second PCR ran about 7 to 11 cycles. TCRdb used MiXCR to reprocess the 5' RACE reads, holding one entry per CDR3 protein. The sample has about 780,000 distinct CDR3 sequences; about 47% are singletons. The sequencing sample was made of blood. All receptors come from an elderly man in good health.

In this sample, this clonotype turned up a few times. The chain combines TRBV7-3 with TRBJ2-5, with 16 positions matching TRBD2. The CDR3 loop spans 18 amino acids. Germline CDR1 and CDR2: SGHTA and FQGTGA. Unmatched junction bases numbered 9, after V lost 5 bases and J lost 3 bases. The CDR3 DNA follows: TGTGCCAGCAGCGCCCGGGGACTAGCGGGAGGGGGCAAAGAGACCCAGTACTTC. Protein product: CASSARGLAGGGKETQYF.

About this clonotype: This may come from a read error, since a much larger clone is one base off. This chain links TRBV19 with TRBJ2-5; TRBD1 is a possible D gene (5 bases). The J call may be incorrect, as the DNA end agrees better with TRBJ2-7. Per the germline V gene, CDR1 is LNHDA and CDR2 is SQIVND (reference sequence). The CDR3 totals 15 residues. The CDR3 is CASSIQGIPTYEQYF. The CDR3 DNA reads TGTGCCAGTAGTATTCAGGGTATCCCTACCTACGAGCAGTACTTC.

This clonotype was detected a few times. The CDR3, as DNA: TGTGCCATCAGCCCGGCACTAGCGGGTCCGAACAATGAGCAGTTCTTC. Translating it yields CAISPALAGPNNEQFF. The chain combines TRBV10-3 with TRBJ2-1; TRBD2 matches 9 bases. This CDR3 has 16 residues. The V segment lost 6 bases and the J segment 5 bases; nucleotides outside the gene matches: 11. Germline assignment: CDR1 ENHRY and CDR2 SYGVKD.

Concerning this clonotype: Mismatch with germline at one junction end may stem from a read error. V gene TRBV5-1 combines with J gene TRBJ1-1; the match to TRBD1 covers 8 bases. There are 16 residues in the CDR3. The germline gives CDR1 SGHRS, CDR2 YFSETQ. The CDR3 sequence: CASGLGDRFGNTEAFF. DNA of the CDR3: TGCGCCAGCGGCTTGGGGGACAGGTTCGGGAACACTGAAGCTTTCTTT.

This chain connects TRBV5-6 to TRBJ2-5, with 9 bases lining up with TRBD1. Germline CDR1 SGHDT, CDR2 YYEEEE. V was pared by 4 bases and J by 2 bases, with 3 bases of the junction left unmatched. CDR3 size: 14 residues. The CDR3 spells CASSGTGPQETQYF. The CDR3 nucleotides are TGTGCCAGCAGCGGGACAGGGCCGCAAGAGACCCAGTACTTC.

This chain connects TRBV5-1 to TRBJ2-7, with 7 bases matching TRBD1. CDR1 and CDR2 (germline): SGHRS, YFSETQ. This CDR3 comprises 16 residues. Trimming cost V 3 bases and J 1 base; bases outside gene matches: 10. CDR3 region: CASSSGQRGRSYEQYF. In DNA form, the CDR3 reads TGCGCCAGCAGCTCGGGACAAAGGGGGCGTTCCTACGAGCAGTACTTC.

The sample holds many counts of this clonotype. The V and J genes are TRBV7-2 and TRBJ2-7, with D possibly matching TRBD2 (5 bases). V shed 4 bases and J shed 5 bases, with 18 bases lying between them. Germline loops: CDR1 SGHTA, CDR2 FQGNSA. This CDR3 has 15 residues. The CDR3 loop reads CASSYDPAKRHEQYF. CDR3 coding DNA: TGTGCCAGCAGCTACGACCCCGCTAAGCGGCACGAGCAGTACTTC. Combining the CDR3 with reference TRBV7-2 and TRBJ2-7 gives the whole variable domain GAGVSQSPSNKVTEKGKDVELRCDPISGHTALYWYRQSLGQGLEFLIYFQGNSAPDKSGLPSDRFSAERTGGSVSTLTIQRTQQEDSAVYLCASSYDPAKRHEQYFGPGTRLTVT.

The chain joins TRBV20-1 to TRBJ2-3, with 7 positions matching TRBD2. The CDR3 has 15 amino acids. The germline V gene has CDR1 DFQATT and CDR2 SNEGSKA (reference sequence). The J segment lost 4 bases and the V segment lost 0 bases, leaving 7 bases of the junction unmatched. CDR3 in DNA: TGCAGTGCTAGAGATCTCGGGAGGTTGGCAGATACGCAGTATTTT. Translation: CSARDLGRLADTQYF.

The chain couples TRBV12-3 or TRBV12-4 to TRBJ2-1; tentative D call: TRBD2 (5 bases). Trimming pared 8 bases from V and 8 bases from J, leaving 16 bases between. This CDR3 comprises 13 residues. CDR3 sequence: CASGGPYHDEQFF. The CDR3 DNA sequence: TGTGCCAGCGGCGGGCCCTATCACGATGAGCAGTTCTTC.

The chain employs TRBV2 and TRBJ1-6; unclear D gene. The length of the CDR3 is 15 residues. Trimming took off 6 bases at V and 8 bases at J, with 17 bases between the two ends. CDR1 and CDR2 from the germline V gene are SNHLY and FYNNEI. As DNA, the CDR3 is TGTGCCAGCAGCCGCCGAGGGCAACCATATTCACCCCTCCACTTT. Protein sequence: CASSRRGQPYSPLHF.

The chain couples TRBV7-2 to TRBJ2-3; 10 nucleotides align to TRBD2. Germline V gives CDR1 SGHTA, CDR2 FQGNSA. The CDR3 consists of 15 residues. J was trimmed by 6 bases and V by 2 bases; bases with no gene match: 5. CDR3 region: CASSLSLAGLDTQYF. In DNA form, the CDR3 reads TGTGCCAGCAGCTTATCACTAGCGGGGTTGGATACGCAGTATTTT.

The DNA of the CDR3 is TGCAGCGTTGCGTCGACAGGGGAAAGGGCCGGGGAGCTGTTTTTT. Protein sequence: CSVASTGERAGELFF. The chain has TRBV29-1 and TRBJ2-2; 8 bases are a match to TRBD1. Germline trimming cut 4 bases from V and 6 bases from J; bases unmatched to any gene: 10. The CDR3 spans 15 residues. Germline loops: CDR1 SQVTM, CDR2 ANQGSEA.

The rearrangement joins TRBV20-1 to TRBJ2-7, with no clear D. The J call may be wrong; the DNA end is better matched by TRBJ2-5. Germline CDR1 reads DFQATT; CDR2 reads SNEGSKA (reference sequence). The CDR3 length is 12 residues. This chain's CDR3 is CSAGGGTETQYF. CDR3 bases: TGCAGTGCGGGCGGCGGCACAGAGACCCAGTACTTC.

V and J are TRBV20-1 and TRBJ1-5, with D maybe TRBD1 (6 bases). From germline, CDR1 is DFQATT and CDR2 SNEGSKA (reference sequence). The CDR3 extends over 15 amino acids. Trimming took off 2 bases at V and 0 bases at J, with 11 bases between the two ends. In nucleotides, the CDR3 is TGCAGTGCTAGATCCAGGGGCTATAGCAATCAGCCCCAGCATTTT. Encoded protein: CSARSRGYSNQPQHF.

The chain combines TRBV7-2 with TRBJ2-1; perhaps TRBD2 as D (5 bases). Trimming removed 5 bases from V and 6 bases from J, with 20 bases in between. This CDR3 is built from 16 residues. Per the germline V gene, CDR1 is SGHTA and CDR2 is FQGNSA. CDR3 coding DNA: TGTGCCAGCAGCCCGCAAGGATGGAGGTGGGGCAATGAGCAGTTCTTC. It encodes CASSPQGWRWGNEQFF.

The chain recombines TRBV27 with TRBJ2-4; the D gene is possibly TRBD1 (5 bases). V was clipped by 0 bases and J by 14 bases, with 14 bases between them. This CDR3 contains 13 residues. CDR1 is MNHEY and CDR2 is SMNVEV in the germline V gene (reference sequence). CDR3 region: CASSLSAGHTKYF. CDR3 nucleotides: TGTGCCAGCAGTTTATCCGCAGGGCATACCAAGTACTTC.

The chain has TRBV10-3 and TRBJ2-7; 7 bases align to TRBD2. This CDR3 spans 14 amino acids. Germline-derived CDR1 and CDR2 are ENHRY and SYGVKD. After removal of 2 bases from V and 3 bases from J, the junction contained 4 bases not matched to a gene. The CDR3 DNA reads as TGTGCCATCAGTGAGGCTGGCGGGAGCTACGAGCAGTACTTC. Amino acid sequence: CAISEAGGSYEQYF.

There are a few counts of this clonotype. The V gene is TRBV20-1, the J gene TRBJ1-1; no definite D call. Germline loops: CDR1 DFQATT, CDR2 SNEGSKA (reference sequence). V shed 2 bases and J shed 4 bases, with 8 bases lying between them. The CDR3 has 12 residues. In DNA form, the CDR3 reads TGCAGTGCTAGACCCTGGGGCACTGAAGCTTTCTTT. This translates into CSARPWGTEAFF.

This rearrangement joins TRBV20-1 to TRBJ2-5, with TRBD2 matching over 10 bases. Germline trimming cut 5 bases from V and 0 bases from J; bases unmatched to any gene: 9. CDR1 is DFQATT, CDR2 SNEGSKA, per germline (reference sequence). The CDR3 consists of 16 residues. CDR3 DNA sequence: TGCAGTGCTGCACAGACTAGCGGGCCCAACCAAGAGACCCAGTACTTC. Translation gives CSAAQTSGPNQETQYF.

The V gene is TRBV5-1, the J gene TRBJ2-3, with TRBD2 matching over 7 bases. V shed 4 bases, J shed 2 bases, and the junction held 7 bases outside the gene matches. Germline values: CDR1 SGHRS, CDR2 YFSETQ. CDR3 length: 15 amino acids. Written as DNA, the CDR3 is TGCGCCAGCAGCCCCGGGACTACATACACAGATACGCAGTATTTT. Residues: CASSPGTTYTDTQYF. Drawing the rest from reference TRBV5-1 and TRBJ2-3, the complete variable domain is KAGVTQTPRYLIKTRGQQVTLSCSPISGHRSVSWYQQTPGQGLQFLFEYFSETQRNKGNFPGRFSGRQFSNSRSEMNVSTLELGDSALYLCASSPGTTYTDTQYFGPGTRLTVL.

This clonotype was seen more than once but under ten times. This rearrangement joins TRBV6-2 or TRBV6-3 to TRBJ2-3; perhaps TRBD1 as D (5 bases). V shed 0 bases and J shed 5 bases, with 21 bases lying between them. Germline CDR1 MNHEY, CDR2 SVGEGT. This CDR3 comprises 18 residues. CDR3 DNA: TGTGCCAGCAGTTACTCGAGACAGACTCCCCTGTCGGTAGATACGCAGTATTTT. This codes for CASSYSRQTPLSVDTQYF.

The chain recombines TRBV7-2 with TRBJ1-2; 9 nucleotides match TRBD1. The germline CDR1 and CDR2 sequences are SGHTA and FQGNSA. This CDR3 is built from 15 residues. V trimming: 3 bases; J trimming: 4 bases; junction bases outside the gene matches: 6. This CDR3 is CASSFNRGLGYGYTF. CDR3 bases: TGTGCCAGCAGCTTCAACAGGGGGCTCGGCTATGGCTACACCTTC.